This T cell receptor (beta chain) was identified in a study of cytomegalovirus exposure and HLA in healthy donors. Study-level points and caveats: Both high specificity and high sensitivity reportedly marked the classifier's diagnosis of cytomegalovirus status.

Amplification used 60 Vbeta primers and 13 Jbeta primers. Measured with immunoSEQ multiplex PCR; TCRdb has only the in-frame clones, and not every one. The top ten clones hold 6.9% of a sample with some 110,000 clones, roughly 80% of them seen once. CDR3 length: 14 residues. Trimming cost V 7 bases and J 7 bases; bases outside gene matches: 7. CDR1 and CDR2 from the germline V gene are LGHNT and FRNRAP. As for this clone: The target antigen is unknown.

Donors were ostensibly healthy at sampling, although undocumented immune exposures were probable. V gene TRBV12-5 combines with J gene TRBJ1-6; 7 nucleotides line up with TRBD1. The sample consisted of PBMCs. The sequence was obtained from a young man in good health and CMV-seropositive. CDR3 loop: CASAQGQSNSPLHF. In DNA form, the CDR3 reads TGTGCTAGTGCCCAGGGACAGTCAAATTCACCCCTCCACTTT.